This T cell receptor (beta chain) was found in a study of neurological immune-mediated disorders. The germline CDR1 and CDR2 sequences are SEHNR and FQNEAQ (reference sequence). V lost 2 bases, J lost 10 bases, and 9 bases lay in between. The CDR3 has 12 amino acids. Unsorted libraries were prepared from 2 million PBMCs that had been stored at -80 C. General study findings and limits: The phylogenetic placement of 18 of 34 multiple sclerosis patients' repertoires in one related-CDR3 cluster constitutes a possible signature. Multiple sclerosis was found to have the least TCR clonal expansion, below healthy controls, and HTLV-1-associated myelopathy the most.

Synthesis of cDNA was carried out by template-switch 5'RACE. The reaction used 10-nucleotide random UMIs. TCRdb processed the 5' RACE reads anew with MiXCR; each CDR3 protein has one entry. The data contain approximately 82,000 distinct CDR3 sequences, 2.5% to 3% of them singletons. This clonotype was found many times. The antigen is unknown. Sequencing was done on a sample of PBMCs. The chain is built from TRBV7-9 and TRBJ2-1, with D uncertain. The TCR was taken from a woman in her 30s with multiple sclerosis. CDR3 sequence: CASSLMVVEQFF. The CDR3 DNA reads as TGTGCCAGCAGCTTAATGGTTGTCGAGCAGTTCTTC.